The 10 T cell receptor beta chains given below trace back to one sample, sequenced in a study of technical replicates of blood from several donors. Data came from immunoSEQ multiplex PCR; TCRdb stores just in-frame clones and leaves some out. The sample yields about 78,000 clones, 95% seen once. Material for sequencing was T cells isolated from PBMCs. These receptors all come from a human donor in good health.

This sequence joins TRBV27 and TRBJ2-7, with 7 positions matching TRBD2. CDR3 length equals 13 residues. The V gene's germline CDR1 is MNHEY and CDR2 SMNVEV (reference sequence). V was pared by 9 bases and J by 5 bases, with 10 bases of the junction left unmatched. The CDR3 nucleotides are TGTGCCAGTATGGCGGGAGTGTATGACGAGCAGTACTTC. Protein sequence: CASMAGVYDEQYF.

The chain recombines TRBV6-5 with TRBJ1-6; 7 nucleotides agree with TRBD1. CDR1 and CDR2 (germline): MNHEY, SVGAGI. This CDR3 has 15 amino acids. V gave up 2 bases and J gave up 4 bases; unmatched junction bases: 2. CDR3 sequence reads: CASSYTGQYNSPLHF. For the CDR3, the DNA is TGTGCCAGCAGTTACACGGGACAGTATAATTCACCCCTCCACTTT.

This sequence joins TRBV15 and TRBJ1-1; possibly TRBD1 for D (5 bases). Germline CDR1 LNHNV, CDR2 YYDKDF (reference sequence). This CDR3 is built from 18 residues. The germline V and J ends were trimmed by 5 bases and 0 bases, with 22 bases remaining between them. CDR3 protein: CATSPTRQRNVMNTEAFF. Here the CDR3 DNA reads TGTGCCACCAGCCCTACTCGACAGCGCAATGTTATGAACACTGAAGCTTTCTTT.

DNA of the CDR3: TGTGCCAGCAGTGAATCAGGACTAGCGGGGAGCACAGATACGCAGTATTTT. Translating it yields CASSESGLAGSTDTQYF. This chain joins TRBV25-1 and TRBJ2-3; 12 bases are shared with TRBD2. The V and J ends lost 1 base and 0 bases, in that order; junction bases with no gene match: 2. From germline, CDR1 is MGHDK and CDR2 SYGVNS. This CDR3 is 17 amino acids long.

The chain uses TRBV18 and TRBJ2-1, with TRBD2 matching over 15 bases. The CDR3 spans 16 residues. Germline CDR1 reads KGHSH; CDR2 reads LQKENI. V dropped 5 bases and J dropped 5; count of bases not matched to a gene: 4. The CDR3 spells CASSSWTSGRDNEQFF. CDR3 in DNA: TGTGCCAGCTCAAGCTGGACTAGCGGGAGGGACAATGAGCAGTTCTTC.

The chain has TRBV28 and TRBJ2-7, with TRBD1 as a possible D gene (6 bases). CDR1 and CDR2 (germline): MDHEN, SYDVKM. Trimming pared 5 bases from V and 0 bases from J, leaving 11 bases between. The CDR3 loop spans 14 amino acids. The CDR3 DNA follows: TGTGCCAGCAGTCAACCGGACAGCTCCTACGAGCAGTACTTC. This sequence encodes CASSQPDSSYEQYF. Variable domain in full (rest from reference TRBV28 and TRBJ2-7): DVKVTQSSRYLVKRTGEKVFLECVQDMDHENMFWYRQDPGLGLRLIYFSYDVKMKEKGDIPEGYSVSREKKERFSLILESASTNQTSMYLCASSQPDSSYEQYFGPGTRLTVT.

The chain carries TRBV18 and TRBJ1-1; 9 bases match TRBD1. The junction had 13 bases not matched to a gene; V was cut back by 2 bases and J by 3 bases. The CDR3 runs to 18 residues. Per germline, CDR1 KGHSH and CDR2 LQKENI. The chain's CDR3 is CASSPSGTGKGADTEAFF. Written as DNA, the CDR3 is TGTGCCAGCTCACCATCCGGGACAGGGAAGGGGGCGGACACTGAAGCTTTCTTT.

The J gene is TRBJ1-2, the V gene TRBV28, with no clear D. V lost 7 bases, J lost 4 bases, and 16 bases lay in between. The germline gives CDR1 MDHEN, CDR2 SYDVKM. This CDR3 is built from 14 residues. CDR3 in DNA: TGTGCCAGCATCTTTAGAGGGCGTGTCTATGGCTACACCTTC. This gives the protein CASIFRGRVYGYTF.

The V gene is TRBV6-5, the J gene TRBJ1-2; tentative D call: TRBD1 (5 bases). Germline lookup yields CDR1 MNHEY and CDR2 SVGAGI. The ends were cut back, 0 bases at V and 8 bases at J, with 16 bases in the middle. The CDR3 runs to 15 residues. The chain's CDR3 is CASSYSIIQGGGYTF. The CDR3 nucleotides read TGTGCCAGCAGTTACTCGATCATCCAGGGAGGGGGCTACACCTTC.

The V and J genes are TRBV6-5 and TRBJ2-1; 7 nucleotides agree with TRBD2. CDR1 is MNHEY, CDR2 SVGAGI, per germline. This CDR3 contains 13 residues. After removal of 7 bases from V and 4 bases from J, the junction contained 4 bases not matched to a gene. The CDR3 nucleotides are TGTGCCAGCAAGAGGGAGGGGTACAATGAGCAGTTCTTC. Protein sequence: CASKREGYNEQFF.